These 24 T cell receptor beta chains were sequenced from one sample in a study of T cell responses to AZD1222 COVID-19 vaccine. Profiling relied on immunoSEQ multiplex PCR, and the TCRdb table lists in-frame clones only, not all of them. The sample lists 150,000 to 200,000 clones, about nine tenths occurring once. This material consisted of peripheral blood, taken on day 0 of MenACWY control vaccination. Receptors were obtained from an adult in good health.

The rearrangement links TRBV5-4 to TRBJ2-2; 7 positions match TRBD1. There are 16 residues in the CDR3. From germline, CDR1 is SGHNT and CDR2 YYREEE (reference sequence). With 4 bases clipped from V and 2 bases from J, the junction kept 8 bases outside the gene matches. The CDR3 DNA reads TGTGCCAGCAGCCCGAGACAGGGATTTAACACCGGGGAGCTGTTTTTT. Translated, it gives CASSPRQGFNTGELFF.

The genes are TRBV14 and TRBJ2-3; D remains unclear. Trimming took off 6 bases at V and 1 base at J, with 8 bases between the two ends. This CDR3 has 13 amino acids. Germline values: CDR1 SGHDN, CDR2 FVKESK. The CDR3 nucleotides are TGTGCCAGCAGTCGGACGGGCACAGATACGCAGTATTTT. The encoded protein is CASSRTGTDTQYF.

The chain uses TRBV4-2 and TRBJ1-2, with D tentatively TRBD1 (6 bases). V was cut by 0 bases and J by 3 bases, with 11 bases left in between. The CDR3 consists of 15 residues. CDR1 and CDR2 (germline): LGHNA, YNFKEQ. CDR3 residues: CASSQESRGDYGYTF. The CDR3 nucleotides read TGTGCCAGCAGCCAAGAGAGCAGGGGAGACTATGGCTACACCTTC.

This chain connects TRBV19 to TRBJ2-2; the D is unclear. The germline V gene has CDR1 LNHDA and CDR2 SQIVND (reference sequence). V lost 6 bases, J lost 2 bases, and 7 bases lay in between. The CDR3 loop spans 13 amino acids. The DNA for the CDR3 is TGTGCCAGTAGCCTCCACAACACCGGGGAGCTGTTTTTT. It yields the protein CASSLHNTGELFF.

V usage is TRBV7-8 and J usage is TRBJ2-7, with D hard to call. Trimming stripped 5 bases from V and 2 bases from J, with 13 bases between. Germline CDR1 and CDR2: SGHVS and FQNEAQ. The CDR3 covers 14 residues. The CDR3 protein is CASSPARHPYEQYF. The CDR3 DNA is TGTGCCAGCAGCCCCGCCCGGCACCCCTACGAGCAGTACTTC.

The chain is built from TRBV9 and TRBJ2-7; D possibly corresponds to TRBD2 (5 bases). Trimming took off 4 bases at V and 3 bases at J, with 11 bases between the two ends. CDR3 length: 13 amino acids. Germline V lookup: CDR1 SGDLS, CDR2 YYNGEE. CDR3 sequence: CASSPRGYYEQYF. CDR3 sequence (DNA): TGTGCCAGCAGCCCCCGGGGTTACTACGAGCAGTACTTC. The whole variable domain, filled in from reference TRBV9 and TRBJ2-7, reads DSGVTQTPKHLITATGQRVTLRCSPRSGDLSVYWYQQSLDQGLQFLIQYYNGEERAKGNILERFSAQQFPDLHSELNLSSLELGDSALYFCASSPRGYYEQYFGPGTRLTVT.

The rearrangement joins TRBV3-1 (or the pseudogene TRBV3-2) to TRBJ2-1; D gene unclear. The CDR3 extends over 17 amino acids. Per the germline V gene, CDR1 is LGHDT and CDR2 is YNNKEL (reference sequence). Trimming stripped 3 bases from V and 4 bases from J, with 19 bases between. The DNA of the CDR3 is TGTGCCAGCAGCCACTGGGCGGCCGCCTTAGGATACAATGAGCAGTTCTTC. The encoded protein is CASSHWAAALGYNEQFF.

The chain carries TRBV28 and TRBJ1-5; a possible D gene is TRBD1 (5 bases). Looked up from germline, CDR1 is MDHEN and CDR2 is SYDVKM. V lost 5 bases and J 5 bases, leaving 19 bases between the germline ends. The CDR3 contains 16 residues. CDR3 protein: CASSAVLGRNYQPQHF. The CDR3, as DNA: TGTGCCAGCAGTGCCGTCTTGGGGCGGAATTATCAGCCCCAGCATTTT.

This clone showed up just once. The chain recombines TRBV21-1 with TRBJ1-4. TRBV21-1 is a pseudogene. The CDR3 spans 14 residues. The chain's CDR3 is CATGGGTTNEKLFF. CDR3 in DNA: TGTGCCACCGGGGGGGGGACAACTAATGAAAAACTGTTTTTT.

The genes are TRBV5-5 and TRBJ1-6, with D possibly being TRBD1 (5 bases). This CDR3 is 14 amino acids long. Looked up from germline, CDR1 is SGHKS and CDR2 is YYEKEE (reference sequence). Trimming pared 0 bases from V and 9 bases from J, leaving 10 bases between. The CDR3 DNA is TGTGCCAGCAGCTTGGGGACATTGGGTTCACCCCTCCACTTT. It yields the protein CASSLGTLGSPLHF.

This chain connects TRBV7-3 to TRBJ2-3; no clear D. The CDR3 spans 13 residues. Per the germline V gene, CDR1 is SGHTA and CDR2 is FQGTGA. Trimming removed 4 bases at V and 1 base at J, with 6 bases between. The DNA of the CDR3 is TGTGCCAGCAGCTCGTGGGGCACAGATACGCAGTATTTT. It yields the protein CASSSWGTDTQYF. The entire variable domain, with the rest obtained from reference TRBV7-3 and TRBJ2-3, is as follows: GAGVSQTPSNKVTEKGKYVELRCDPISGHTALYWYRQSLGQGPEFLIYFQGTGAADDSGLPNDRFFAVRPEGSVSTLKIQRTERGDSAVYLCASSSWGTDTQYFGPGTRLTVL.

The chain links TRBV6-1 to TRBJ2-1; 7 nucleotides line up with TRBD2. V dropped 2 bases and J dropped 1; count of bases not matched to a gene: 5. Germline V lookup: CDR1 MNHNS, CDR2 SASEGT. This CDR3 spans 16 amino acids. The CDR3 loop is CASSEWSGESYNEQFF. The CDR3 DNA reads TGTGCCAGCAGTGAATGGAGCGGGGAGTCCTACAATGAGCAGTTCTTC.

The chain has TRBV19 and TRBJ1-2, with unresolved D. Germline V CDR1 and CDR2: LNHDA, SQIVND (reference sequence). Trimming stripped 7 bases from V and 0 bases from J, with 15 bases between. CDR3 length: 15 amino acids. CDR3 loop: CASTGQMVPNYGYTF. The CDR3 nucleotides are TGTGCCAGTACCGGCCAAATGGTTCCTAACTATGGCTACACCTTC.

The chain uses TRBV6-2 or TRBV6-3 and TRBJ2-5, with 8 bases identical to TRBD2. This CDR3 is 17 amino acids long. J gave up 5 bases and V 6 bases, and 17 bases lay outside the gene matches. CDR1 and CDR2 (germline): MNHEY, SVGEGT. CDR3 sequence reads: CASSYKAGDEGGETQYF. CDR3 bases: TGTGCCAGCAGCTATAAAGCGGGAGACGAAGGCGGGGAGACCCAGTACTTC.

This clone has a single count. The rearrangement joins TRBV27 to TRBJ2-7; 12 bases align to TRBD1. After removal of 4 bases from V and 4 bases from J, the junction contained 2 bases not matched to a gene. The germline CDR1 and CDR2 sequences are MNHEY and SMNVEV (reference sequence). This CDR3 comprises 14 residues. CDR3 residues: CASSSGQGAYEQYF. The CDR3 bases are TGTGCCAGCAGTTCGGGACAGGGGGCATACGAGCAGTACTTC.

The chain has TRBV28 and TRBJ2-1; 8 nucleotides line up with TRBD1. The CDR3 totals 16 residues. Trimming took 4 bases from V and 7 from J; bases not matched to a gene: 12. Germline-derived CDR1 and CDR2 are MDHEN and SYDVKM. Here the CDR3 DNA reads TGTGCCAGCAGTTCACCTATCAGGACAGGGAAGAATGAGCAGTTCTTC. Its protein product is CASSSPIRTGKNEQFF.

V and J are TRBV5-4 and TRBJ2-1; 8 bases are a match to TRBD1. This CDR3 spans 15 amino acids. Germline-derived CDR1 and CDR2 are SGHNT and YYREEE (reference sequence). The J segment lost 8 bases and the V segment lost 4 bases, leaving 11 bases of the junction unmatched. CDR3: CASSPRGQVMDEQFF. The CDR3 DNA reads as TGTGCCAGCAGCCCAAGGGGACAGGTTATGGATGAGCAGTTCTTC.

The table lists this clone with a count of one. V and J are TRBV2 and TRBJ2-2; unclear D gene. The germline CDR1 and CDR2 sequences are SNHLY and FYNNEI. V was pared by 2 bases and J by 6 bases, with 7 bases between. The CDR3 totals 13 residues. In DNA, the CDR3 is TGTGCCAGCAGTGAACTGTGGGCCGGGGAGCTGTTTTTT. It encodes CASSELWAGELFF.

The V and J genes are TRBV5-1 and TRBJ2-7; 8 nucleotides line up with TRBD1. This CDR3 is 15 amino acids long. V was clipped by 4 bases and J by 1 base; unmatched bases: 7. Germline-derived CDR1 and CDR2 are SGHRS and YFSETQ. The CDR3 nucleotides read TGCGCCAGCAGCAGCGGCGGGACAGGATCCTACGAGCAGTACTTC. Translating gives CASSSGGTGSYEQYF.

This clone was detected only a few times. CDR3 DNA: TGTGCCAGCAGCCCCTCGACTGTAAACACTGAAGCTTTCTTT. Protein: CASSPSTVNTEAFF. The rearrangement joins TRBV7-8 to TRBJ1-1, with no clear D. The CDR3 loop spans 14 amino acids. From germline, CDR1 is SGHVS and CDR2 FQNEAQ. V dropped 5 bases and J dropped 2 bases, with 12 bases sitting between them.

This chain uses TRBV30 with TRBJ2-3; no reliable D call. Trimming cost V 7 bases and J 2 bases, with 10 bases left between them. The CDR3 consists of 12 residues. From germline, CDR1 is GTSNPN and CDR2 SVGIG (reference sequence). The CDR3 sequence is CAYGRNTDTQYF. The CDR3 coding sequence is TGTGCCTACGGACGGAACACAGATACGCAGTATTTT.

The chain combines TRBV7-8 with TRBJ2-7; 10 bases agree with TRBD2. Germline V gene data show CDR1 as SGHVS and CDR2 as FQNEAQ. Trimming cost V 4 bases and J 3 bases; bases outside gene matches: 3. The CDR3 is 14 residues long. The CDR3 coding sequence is TGTGCCAGCAGCTCTCTAGCGGGGGTCTACGAGCAGTACTTC. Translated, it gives CASSSLAGVYEQYF.

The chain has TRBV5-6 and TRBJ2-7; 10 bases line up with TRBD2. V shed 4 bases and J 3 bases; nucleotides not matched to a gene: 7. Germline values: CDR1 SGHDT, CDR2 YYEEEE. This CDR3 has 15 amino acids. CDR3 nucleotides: TGTGCCAGCAGCAGGGTCGGACTAGCGGTCTACGAGCAGTACTTC. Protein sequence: CASSRVGLAVYEQYF.

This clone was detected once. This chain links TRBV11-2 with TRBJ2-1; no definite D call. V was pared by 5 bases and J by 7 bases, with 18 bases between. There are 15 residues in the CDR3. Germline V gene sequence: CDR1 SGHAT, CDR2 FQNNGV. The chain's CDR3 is CASSPLVGPSNEQFF. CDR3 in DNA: TGTGCCAGCAGCCCCCTAGTTGGCCCTTCGAATGAGCAGTTCTTC. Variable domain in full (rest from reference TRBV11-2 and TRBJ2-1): EAGVAQSPRYKIIEKRQSVAFWCNPISGHATLYWYQQILGQGPKLLIQFQNNGVVDDSQLPKDRFSAERLKGVDSTLKIQPAKLEDSAVYLCASSPLVGPSNEQFFGPGTRLTVL.